Listed below are T cell receptor beta chains from one sample, sequenced in a study of metastatic and nonmetastatic thyroid tumors. TCRdb recomputed clones from the PCR reads via MiXCR. Of about 13,000 clones in the sample, 33% were seen once. Sequenced: tumor tissue. Receptors originate from a male donor with papillary thyroid cancer or a benign thyroid nodule (not recorded which). Some clones in this sample may be carry-over from other donors' samples. The CDR3 runs from the conserved cysteine through the conserved F or W. Fields, in order: D gene, V gene, J gene, clone size, CDR3 protein, CDR3 DNA. The D gene is left open where the match is weak. Clone size is stated in some rows and not others, as once, few, many or a class when expanded.

>TRBD2|TRBV7-9|TRBJ2-7|few
CASSLGTSAYEQYF
TGTGCCAGCAGCTTAGGGACTAGCGCTTACGAGCAGTACTTC
>TRBD2|TRBV20-1|TRBJ2-7|.
CSARGSGRAVYEQYF
TGCAGTGCTAGAGGGAGCGGGAGGGCCGTTTACGAGCAGTACTTC
>.|TRBV6-1|TRBJ2-6|medium-sized
CASSDGRSGANVLTF
TGTGCCAGCAGCGATGGAAGGTCTGGGGCCAACGTCCTGACTTTC
>.|TRBV5-1|TRBJ1-4|medium-sized
CASSLEPGLGEKLFF
TGCGCCAGCAGCTTGGAACCGGGACTCGGGGAAAAACTGTTTTTT
>.|TRBV29-1|TRBJ1-2|.
CSVGGPFSDRENYGYTF
TGCAGCGTTGGGGGCCCTTTCTCGGACAGAGAAAACTATGGCTACACCTTC
>.|TRBV2|TRBJ2-7|few
CASSESGRQVYEQYF
TGTGCCAGCAGTGAATCTGGGAGGCAGGTGTACGAGCAGTACTTC
>TRBD1|TRBV13|TRBJ2-7|.
CASSLGRTGQSYEQYF
TGTGCCAGCAGCTTAGGGCGGACAGGTCAGTCCTACGAGCAGTACTTC
>.|TRBV11-2|TRBJ2-2|medium-sized
CASSLSSSPNTGELFF
TGTGCCAGCAGCTTAAGTTCAAGCCCGAACACCGGGGAGCTGTTTTTT
>TRBD2|TRBV12-3/TRBV12-4|TRBJ2-7|few
CASRPIAGGTYEQYF
TGTGCCAGCAGACCCATAGCGGGAGGGACCTACGAGCAGTACTTC
>.|TRBV7-6|TRBJ1-2|few
CASSLASGHQNYGYTF
TGTGCCAGCAGCTTAGCTTCTGGACACCAAAACTATGGCTACACCTTC
>TRBD1|TRBV6-5|TRBJ1-2|.
CASSLMTGGSYGYTF
TGTGCCAGCAGTTTAATGACAGGGGGCAGCTATGGCTACACCTTC
>.|TRBV5-6|TRBJ1-2|large
CASSSKHRVFGGYTF
TGTGCCAGCAGCTCGAAGCACAGGGTCTTTGGTGGCTACACCTTC
>TRBD1|TRBV7-3|TRBJ1-3|few
CASSLSGGFGNTIYF
TGTGCCAGCAGCTTATCAGGGGGCTTTGGAAACACCATATATTTT
>.|TRBV6-1|TRBJ2-1|.
CSSSEGAGSYNDQFF
TGTTCCAGCAGTGAAGGGGCGGGCTCCTACAATGATCAGTTCTTC
>.|TRBV20-1|TRBJ1-6|medium-sized
CSATGGVNSPLHF
TGCAGTGCGACCGGGGGGGTAAATTCACCCCTCCACTTT
>TRBD1|TRBV20-1|TRBJ1-1|.
CSASTGGPEAFF
TGCAGTGCATCGACAGGGGGCCCTGAAGCTTTCTTT
>.|TRBV20-1|TRBJ1-5|few
CSARGVGGDSQPQHF
TGCAGTGCTAGAGGCGTGGGTGGTGATAGTCAGCCCCAGCATTTT
>.|TRBV11-2|TRBJ2-1|.
CASSSYAGPGNNEQFF
TGTGCCAGCAGCTCTTACGCCGGGCCTGGAAACAATGAGCAGTTCTTC
>.|TRBV5-1|TRBJ1-5|medium-sized
CASSLGEADQPQHF
TGCGCCAGCAGCTTGGGAGAGGCTGATCAGCCCCAGCATTTT
>.|TRBV2|TRBJ2-5|.
CASSERRPGGRETQYF
TGTGCCAGCAGTGAACGACGTCCGGGGGGCCGGGAGACCCAGTACTTC
>TRBD2|TRBV6-1|TRBJ2-1|.
CASIRQSGDNEQFF
TGTGCCAGCATTCGCCAAAGCGGGGACAATGAGCAGTTCTTC
>TRBD2|TRBV7-8|TRBJ2-3|.
CASSPWSSGTSDTQYF
TGTGCCAGCAGCCCCTGGTCTAGCGGGACTTCAGATACGCAGTATTTT
>TRBD1|TRBV4-1|TRBJ2-7|once
CASSLRWTGNYEQYF
TGCGCCAGCAGCCTGCGTTGGACAGGCAACTACGAGCAGTACTTC
>TRBD1|TRBV5-1|TRBJ1-2|.
CASSLEGQQGYTF
TGCGCCAGCAGCTTGGAGGGACAGCAAGGCTACACCTTC